The 6 T cell receptor beta chains below come from one sample, sequenced in a study of shared clonotypes between healthy human individuals. Naivety among CD8 cells was defined by CD45RO negativity and positive CCR7 selection, thereby excluding terminally differentiated effector memory CD45RA+ cells. TCRdb keeps only in-frame clones here, not all; method: immunoSEQ multiplex PCR. The data show 2 million or so clones, roughly 95% seen once. The sequenced sample consisted of naive CD8+ T cells sorted from blood. The receptors were sampled from a young man in good health.

Only a few counts were recorded for this clone. The V call is TRBV7-6, the J call TRBJ2-7; 10 positions agree with TRBD2. The ends lost 5 bases at V and 3 bases at J; junction bases unmatched: 7. This CDR3 contains 15 residues. Germline V gene lookup returns CDR1 SGHVS and CDR2 FNYEAQ. The CDR3 DNA reads as TGTGCCAGCAGCAACCTAGCGGGAGACCACTACGAGCAGTACTTC. Encoded protein: CASSNLAGDHYEQYF.

The chain carries TRBV19 and TRBJ2-7; D might be TRBD2 (6 bases). The CDR3 has 13 residues. The germline CDR1 and CDR2 sequences are LNHDA and SQIVND (reference sequence). V lost 6 bases, J lost 3 bases, and 12 bases lay in between. CDR3 DNA sequence: TGTGCCAGTAGCCTACCGGAGGGCTACGAGCAGTACTTC. Its translation is CASSLPEGYEQYF. The variable domain in full, completed from reference TRBV19 and TRBJ2-7, reads DGGITQSPKYLFRKEGQNVTLSCEQNLNHDAMYWYRQDPGQGLRLIYYSQIVNDFQKGDIAEGYSVSREKKESFPLTVTSAQKNPTAFYLCASSLPEGYEQYFGPGTRLTVT.

The chain links TRBV6-5 to TRBJ2-7; D ambiguous. Germline assignment: CDR1 MNHEY and CDR2 SVGAGI. The CDR3 is 15 residues long. Trimming stripped 5 bases from V and 6 bases from J, with 20 bases between. The CDR3 region is CASSAADPSMGEQYF. The CDR3 region has the DNA TGTGCCAGCAGTGCCGCGGACCCCTCCATGGGCGAGCAGTACTTC.

This clone was detected once. V is TRBV7-9 and J is TRBJ2-1; D gene ambiguous. CDR1 SEHNR and CDR2 FQNEAQ come from the germline V gene (reference sequence). This CDR3 spans 15 amino acids. V dropped 5 bases and J dropped 2 bases, with 13 bases sitting between them. The CDR3 DNA reads TGTGCCAGCAGCCTCCCTCTTGACACCTACAATGAGCAGTTCTTC. As protein: CASSLPLDTYNEQFF.

The chain has TRBV11-2 and TRBJ2-7, with TRBD2 identical over 10 bases. CDR3 length: 17 residues. V was pared by 0 bases and J by 7 bases, with 12 bases of the junction left unmatched. CDR1 is SGHAT and CDR2 is FQNNGV in the germline V gene. The chain's CDR3 is CASSLDRLAGISGEQYF. In nucleotides, the CDR3 is TGTGCCAGCAGCTTAGACCGACTAGCGGGCATCTCTGGGGAGCAGTACTTC. Looking up the rest from reference TRBV11-2 and TRBJ2-7 gives the full variable domain: EAGVAQSPRYKIIEKRQSVAFWCNPISGHATLYWYQQILGQGPKLLIQFQNNGVVDDSQLPKDRFSAERLKGVDSTLKIQPAKLEDSAVYLCASSLDRLAGISGEQYFGPGTRLTVT.

In the case of this clone: The same CDR3 arises from other DNA sequences in this sample as well. The chain couples TRBV7-9 to TRBJ2-7, with D perhaps matching TRBD2 (5 bases). The V end lost 4 bases, the J end lost 4 bases, and 11 bases lay between the germline ends. Germline V gene lookup returns CDR1 SEHNR and CDR2 FQNEAQ (reference sequence). The CDR3 runs 13 residues. This CDR3 reads CASSSPGLYEQYF. CDR3 nucleotide sequence: TGTGCCAGCAGCTCCCCGGGGTTATACGAGCAGTACTTC.